What follows are 10 T cell receptor beta chains derived from one specimen sequenced in a study of T cell changes during pregnancy in multiple sclerosis. The repertoire was sequenced with immunoSEQ multiplex PCR; TCRdb's copy has only in-frame clones and lacks some. Among some 45,000 clones listed, approximately 95% were seen once. The sample was CD8+ T cells from peripheral blood mononuclear cells, taken in the first trimester of pregnancy. The receptors were gathered from a female donor with multiple sclerosis, enrolled in a pregnancy study.

The chain recombines TRBV28 with TRBJ2-7; the D is unclear. CDR1 and CDR2 from the germline V gene are MDHEN and SYDVKM. This CDR3 is 15 amino acids long. V dropped 4 bases and J dropped 0 bases, with 13 bases sitting between them. In DNA, the CDR3 is TGTGCCAGCAGTTCCGACTGGCAGAGCTCCTACGAGCAGTACTTC. This codes for CASSSDWQSSYEQYF. Full variable domain (rest looked up from reference TRBV28 and TRBJ2-7): DVKVTQSSRYLVKRTGEKVFLECVQDMDHENMFWYRQDPGLGLRLIYFSYDVKMKEKGDIPEGYSVSREKKERFSLILESASTNQTSMYLCASSSDWQSSYEQYFGPGTRLTVT.

V and J are TRBV27 and TRBJ2-7; 11 bases fit TRBD1. Germline CDR1 reads MNHEY; CDR2 reads SMNVEV (reference sequence). The CDR3 spans 13 residues. Trimming at V came to 4 bases and at J to 7 bases, leaving 3 bases not matched to a gene. The DNA for the CDR3 is TGTGCCAGCAGTTCGGACAGGGGGCGTGAGCAGTACTTC. It codes for CASSSDRGREQYF.

This chain joins TRBV28 and TRBJ2-1; 10 bases match TRBD2. This CDR3 has 16 residues. The germline CDR1 and CDR2 sequences are MDHEN and SYDVKM. J lost 7 bases, V lost 5 bases, and 11 bases had no gene match. The CDR3 DNA reads TGTGCCAGCAGTCCATTCCTAGCGGGAGAAGGTAATGAGCAGTTCTTC. As protein: CASSPFLAGEGNEQFF.

This clone appeared once. This rearrangement joins TRBV6-1 to TRBJ1-2, with 7 bases fitting TRBD1. This CDR3 is built from 15 residues. The germline V gene has CDR1 MNHNS and CDR2 SASEGT. V dropped 2 bases and J dropped 7; count of bases not matched to a gene: 10. The CDR3 sequence is CASSELLTGHLGYTF. CDR3 DNA: TGTGCCAGCAGTGAATTGTTGACAGGGCATCTTGGCTACACCTTC.

This rearrangement joins TRBV19 to TRBJ1-1; TRBD1 matches 7 bases. The CDR3 is made up of 15 amino acids. CDR1 LNHDA and CDR2 SQIVND come from the germline V gene (reference sequence). The trim removed 3 bases at V and 11 bases at J, leaving 15 bases unmatched. The CDR3 is CASSIQAMAPGGAFF. CDR3 coding DNA: TGTGCCAGTAGTATTCAGGCCATGGCACCAGGGGGGGCTTTCTTT. The entire variable domain, with the rest obtained from reference TRBV19 and TRBJ1-1, is as follows: DGGITQSPKYLFRKEGQNVTLSCEQNLNHDAMYWYRQDPGQGLRLIYYSQIVNDFQKGDIAEGYSVSREKKESFPLTVTSAQKNPTAFYLCASSIQAMAPGGAFFGQGTRLTVV.

The chain employs TRBV19 and TRBJ1-5, with a tentative D call TRBD1 (6 bases). CDR3 length: 14 amino acids. The V gene's germline CDR1 is LNHDA and CDR2 SQIVND (reference sequence). V dropped 5 bases and J dropped 9 bases, with 17 bases sitting between them. CDR3 region: CASSLQGRGSPQHF. The CDR3, as DNA: TGTGCCAGTAGTCTACAGGGTCGGGGATCGCCCCAGCATTTT. Using reference TRBV19 and TRBJ1-5 for the parts outside the CDR3, the full variable domain is DGGITQSPKYLFRKEGQNVTLSCEQNLNHDAMYWYRQDPGQGLRLIYYSQIVNDFQKGDIAEGYSVSREKKESFPLTVTSAQKNPTAFYLCASSLQGRGSPQHFGDGTRLSIL.

CDR3 protein: CASSPTSGRGEQFF. The DNA for the CDR3 is TGTGCCAGCAGCCCAACTAGCGGGCGGGGGGAGCAGTTCTTC. The chain is built from TRBV7-9 and TRBJ2-1; TRBD2 matches at 9 bases. Germline-derived CDR1 and CDR2 are SEHNR and FQNEAQ (reference sequence). V shed 5 bases and J 10 bases; nucleotides not matched to a gene: 9. This CDR3 has 14 amino acids.

The chain uses TRBV4-3 and TRBJ2-7; 7 bases map to TRBD2. Losses at the gene ends were 2 bases for V and 0 bases for J; bases not matched to a gene: 7. Per the germline V gene, CDR1 is LGHNA and CDR2 is YSLEER. The CDR3 totals 16 residues. The CDR3 nucleotides read TGCGCCAGCAGCCAATCGGGTGGACTAGACTCCTACGAGCAGTACTTC. Translated, it gives CASSQSGGLDSYEQYF.

The rearrangement links TRBV2 to TRBJ2-7, with a weak D call TRBD2 (7 bases). The V and J ends lost 1 base and 2 bases respectively, with 12 bases between them. Germline V gene lookup returns CDR1 SNHLY and CDR2 FYNNEI. This CDR3 has 15 amino acids. The CDR3 protein is CASSEGRGATYEQYF. In DNA, the CDR3 is TGTGCCAGCAGTGAAGGACGGGGGGCTACCTACGAGCAGTACTTC.

The chain joins TRBV12-2 to TRBJ1-5; the DNA was not compared with TRBD1, the D call given in the table. TRBV12-2 is listed as a pseudogene. The CDR3 consists of 22 residues. CDR3 coding DNA: TGTGCAAGTCGCTTAGATATCGGGGGAGCAGGGACAGGCCCCTATAGCAATCAGCCCCAGCATTTT. Translation: CASRLDIGGAGTGPYSNQPQHF.